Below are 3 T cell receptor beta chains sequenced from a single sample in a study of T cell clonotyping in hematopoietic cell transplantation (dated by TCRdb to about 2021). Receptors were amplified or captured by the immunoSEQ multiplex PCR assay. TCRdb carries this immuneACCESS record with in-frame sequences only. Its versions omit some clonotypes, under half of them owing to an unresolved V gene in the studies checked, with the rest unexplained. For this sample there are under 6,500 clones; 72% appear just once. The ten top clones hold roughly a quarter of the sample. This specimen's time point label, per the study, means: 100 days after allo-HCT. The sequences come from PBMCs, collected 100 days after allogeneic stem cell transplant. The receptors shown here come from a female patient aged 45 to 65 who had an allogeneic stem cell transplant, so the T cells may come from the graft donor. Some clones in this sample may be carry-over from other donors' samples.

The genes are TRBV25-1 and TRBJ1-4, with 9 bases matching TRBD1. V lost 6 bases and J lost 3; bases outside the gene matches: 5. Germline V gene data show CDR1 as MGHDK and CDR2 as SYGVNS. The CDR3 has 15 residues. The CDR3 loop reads CASSPYRGPNEKLFF. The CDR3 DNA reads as TGTGCCAGCAGCCCTTACAGGGGGCCTAATGAAAAACTGTTTTTT.

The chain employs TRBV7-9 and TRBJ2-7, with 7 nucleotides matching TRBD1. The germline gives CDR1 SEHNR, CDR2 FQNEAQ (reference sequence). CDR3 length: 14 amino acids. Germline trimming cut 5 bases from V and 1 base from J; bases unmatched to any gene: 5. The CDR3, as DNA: TGTGCCAGCAGCCTGGGACAGCATTCCTACGAGCAGTACTTC. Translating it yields CASSLGQHSYEQYF.

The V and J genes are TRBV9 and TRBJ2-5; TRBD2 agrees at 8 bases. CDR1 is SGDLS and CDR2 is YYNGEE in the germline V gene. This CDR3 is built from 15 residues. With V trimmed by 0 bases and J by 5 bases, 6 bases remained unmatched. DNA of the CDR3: TGTGCCAGCAGCGTAGCCGGCGGGAGGTCCGAGACCCAGTACTTC. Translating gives CASSVAGGRSETQYF. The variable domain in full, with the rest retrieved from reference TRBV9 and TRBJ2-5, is DSGVTQTPKHLITATGQRVTLRCSPRSGDLSVYWYQQSLDQGLQFLIQYYNGEERAKGNILERFSAQQFPDLHSELNLSSLELGDSALYFCASSVAGGRSETQYFGPGTRLLVL.